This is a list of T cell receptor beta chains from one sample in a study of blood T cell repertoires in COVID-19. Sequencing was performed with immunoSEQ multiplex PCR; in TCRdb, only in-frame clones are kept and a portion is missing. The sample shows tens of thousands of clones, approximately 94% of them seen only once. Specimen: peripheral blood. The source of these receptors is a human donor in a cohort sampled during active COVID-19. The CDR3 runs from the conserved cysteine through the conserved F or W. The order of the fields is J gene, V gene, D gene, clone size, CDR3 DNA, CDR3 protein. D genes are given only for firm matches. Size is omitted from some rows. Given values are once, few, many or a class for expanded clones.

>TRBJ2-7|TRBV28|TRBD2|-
TGTGCCAGCAGTTCCGATCTCCCCGAACCGGGACTAGTCGATTCCTACGAGCAGTACTTC
CASSSDLPEPGLVDSYEQYF
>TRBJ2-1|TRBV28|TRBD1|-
TGTGCCAGCAGTTCAGGGACAGGGAATGGAGGTGCGCGGTTCTTC
CASSSGTGNGGARFF
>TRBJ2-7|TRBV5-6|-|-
TGTGCCAGCAGCTTGGGGGCGGGGAGCTCCTACGAGCAGTACTTC
CASSLGAGSSYEQYF
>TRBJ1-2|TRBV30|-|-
TGTGCCTGGGGGGCCAAAGACTATGGCTACACCTTC
CAWGAKDYGYTF
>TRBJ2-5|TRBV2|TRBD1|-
TGTGCCAGCAGTGGACAGGGGGATCGGAAGACCCAGTACTTC
CASSGQGDRKTQYF
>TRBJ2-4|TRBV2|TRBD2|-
TGTGCCAGCAGTGCCACTAGGGAGGGAGCCAAAAACATTCAGTACTTC
CASSATREGAKNIQYF
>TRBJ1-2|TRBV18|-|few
TGTGCCAGCTCACCAACGCAGGCCCCGAACTATGGCTACACCTTC
CASSPTQAPNYGYTF
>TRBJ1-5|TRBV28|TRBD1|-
TGTGCCAGCAGTTTGACGCTTGGGACAGGGGGACAGCCCCAGCATTTT
CASSLTLGTGGQPQHF
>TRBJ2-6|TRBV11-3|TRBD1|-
TGTGCCAGCAGCCCCGGGACAGGGGGATCTGGGGCCAACGTCCTGACTTTC
CASSPGTGGSGANVLTF
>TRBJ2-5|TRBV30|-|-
TGTGCCTGGAGTCACAGGCTCCAAGAGACCCAGTACTTC
CAWSHRLQETQYF
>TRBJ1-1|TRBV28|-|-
TGTGCCAGCAGTTTAGGGGGCGGGGGAAACACTGAAGCTTTCTTT
CASSLGGGGNTEAFF
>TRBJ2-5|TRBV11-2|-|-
TGTGCCAGCAGCTTAGCGGGAGAGACCCAGTACTTC
CASSLAGETQYF
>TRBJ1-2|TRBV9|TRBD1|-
TGTGCCAGCAGCAAGGCCGGGACAGGGTTCTCGGCTGGCTACACCTTC
CASSKAGTGFSAGYTF
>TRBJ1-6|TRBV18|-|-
TGTGCCAGCCAGACAGAGTATAATTCACCCCTCCACTTT
CASQTEYNSPLHF
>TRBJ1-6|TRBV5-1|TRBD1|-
TGCGCCAGCAGTTTCGGACAGGTCGATAATTCACCCCTCCACTTT
CASSFGQVDNSPLHF
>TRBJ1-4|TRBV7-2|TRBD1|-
TGTGCCAGCAGCCAACAGGGGGCGAGGTCGGAAAAACTGTTTTTT
CASSQQGARSEKLFF